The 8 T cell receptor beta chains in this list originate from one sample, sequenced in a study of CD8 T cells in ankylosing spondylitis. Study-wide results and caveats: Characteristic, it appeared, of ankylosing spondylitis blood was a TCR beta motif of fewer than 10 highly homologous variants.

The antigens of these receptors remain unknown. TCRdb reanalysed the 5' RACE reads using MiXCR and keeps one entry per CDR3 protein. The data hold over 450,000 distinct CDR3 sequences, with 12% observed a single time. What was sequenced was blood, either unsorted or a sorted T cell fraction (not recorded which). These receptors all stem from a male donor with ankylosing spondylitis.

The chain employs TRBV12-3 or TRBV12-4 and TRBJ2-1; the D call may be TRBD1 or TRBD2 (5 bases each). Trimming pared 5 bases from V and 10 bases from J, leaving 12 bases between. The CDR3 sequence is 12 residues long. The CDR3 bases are TGTGCCAGCAGTCCCGTCGGGGACGAGCAGTTCTTC. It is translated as CASSPVGDEQFF.

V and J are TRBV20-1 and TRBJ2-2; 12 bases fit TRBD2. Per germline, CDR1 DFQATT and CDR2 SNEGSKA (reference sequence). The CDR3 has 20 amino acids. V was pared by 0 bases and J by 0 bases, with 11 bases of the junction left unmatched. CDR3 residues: CSARDLPGLAGRANTGELFF. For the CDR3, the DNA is TGCAGTGCTAGAGATCTACCGGGACTAGCGGGTCGGGCGAACACCGGGGAGCTGTTTTTT.

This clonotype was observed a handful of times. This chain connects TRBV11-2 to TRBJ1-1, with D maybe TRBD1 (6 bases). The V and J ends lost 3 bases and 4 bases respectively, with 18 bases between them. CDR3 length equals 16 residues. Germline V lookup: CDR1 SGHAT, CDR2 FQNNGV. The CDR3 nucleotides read TGTGCCAGCAGCTTTGAGGGGGTCGGCCATCGCACTGAAGCTTTCTTT. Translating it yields CASSFEGVGHRTEAFF. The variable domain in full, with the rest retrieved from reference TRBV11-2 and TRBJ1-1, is EAGVAQSPRYKIIEKRQSVAFWCNPISGHATLYWYQQILGQGPKLLIQFQNNGVVDDSQLPKDRFSAERLKGVDSTLKIQPAKLEDSAVYLCASSFEGVGHRTEAFFGQGTRLTVV.

The CDR3 bases are TGTGCCACCAGTGATCCCTCAACTAGCGGAGATGCTCCTCCGGAGACCCAGTACTTC. It is translated as CATSDPSTSGDAPPETQYF. The chain uses TRBV24-1 and TRBJ2-5, with 8 positions matching TRBD2. Germline CDR1 and CDR2: KGHDR and SFDVKD. With V trimmed by 3 bases and J by 5 bases, 19 bases remained unmatched. The CDR3 is made up of 19 amino acids.

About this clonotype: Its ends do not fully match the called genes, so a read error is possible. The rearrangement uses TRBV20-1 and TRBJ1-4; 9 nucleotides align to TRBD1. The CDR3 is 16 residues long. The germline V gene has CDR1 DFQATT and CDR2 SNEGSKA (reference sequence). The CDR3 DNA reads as TGCTGTGCCCAGACGGGACAGGGCGTTAATGATGAAAAACTGTTTTTT. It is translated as CCAQTGQGVNDEKLFF.

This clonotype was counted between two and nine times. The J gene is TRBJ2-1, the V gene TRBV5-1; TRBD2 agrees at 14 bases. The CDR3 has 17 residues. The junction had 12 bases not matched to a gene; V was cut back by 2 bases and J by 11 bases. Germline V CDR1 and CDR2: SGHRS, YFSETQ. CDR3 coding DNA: TGCGCCAGCAGCTTTCTCGGGACTAGCGGGAGACAGGGGAAGCAGTTCTTC. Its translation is CASSFLGTSGRQGKQFF.

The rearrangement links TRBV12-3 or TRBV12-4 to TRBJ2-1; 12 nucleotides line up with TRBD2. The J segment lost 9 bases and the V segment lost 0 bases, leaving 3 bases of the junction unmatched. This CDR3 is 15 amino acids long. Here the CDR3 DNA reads TGTGCCAGCAGTTTAGCTCGACTAGCGGGAGTTGAGCAGTTCTTC. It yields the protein CASSLARLAGVEQFF.

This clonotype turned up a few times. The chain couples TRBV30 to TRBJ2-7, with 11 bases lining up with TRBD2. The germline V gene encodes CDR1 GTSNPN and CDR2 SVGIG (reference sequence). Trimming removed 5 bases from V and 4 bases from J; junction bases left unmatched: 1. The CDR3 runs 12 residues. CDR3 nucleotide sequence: TGTGCCTGGGGGACTAGCGGTTACGAGCAGTACGTC. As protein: CAWGTSGYEQYV.